This T cell receptor (beta chain) was retrieved from a study of OX40 agonist ivuxolimab in advanced cancers. V was shortened by 3 bases and J by 0 bases, with 8 bases between the two germline ends. Germline lookup yields CDR1 SEHNR and CDR2 FQNEAQ (reference sequence). This CDR3 region has 15 residues. Repertoires were generated with immunoSEQ multiplex PCR, while TCRdb's copy carries only in-frame clones and drops some. This sample has tens of thousands of clones, with around 89% found just once. This sequence was found in an adult with an advanced solid tumor such as melanoma, head and neck, liver or kidney cancer. Sequencing used CD4+ or CD8+ T cells sorted from blood, obtained in a trial of the OX40 agonist ivuxolimab. The rearrangement uses TRBV7-9 and TRBJ1-4; unclear D gene. In DNA form, the CDR3 reads TGTGCCAGCAGCTTGGGGTTTGCAACTAATGAAAAACTGTTTTTT. It encodes CASSLGFATNEKLFF.